These 17 T cell receptor beta chains originate from one sample sequenced in a study of cytomegalovirus exposure and HLA in healthy donors. Vbeta (60) and Jbeta (13) primers were used in the PCR. Produced via immunoSEQ multiplex PCR; TCRdb's table is partial and in-frame only. The sample has 130,000 or so clones, approximately 69% seen once. Material for sequencing was PBMCs. These TCRs come from a middle-aged man in good health and CMV-seropositive.

This chain links TRBV6-6 with TRBJ1-5; 7 bases align to TRBD1. V lost 6 bases and J lost 5; bases outside the gene matches: 10. CDR1 and CDR2 from the germline V gene are MNHNY and SVGAGI (reference sequence). CDR3 size: 15 residues. CDR3 in DNA: TGTGCCAGCAGCCTCCGGACAGGACTCTATCAGCCCCAGCATTTT. It encodes CASSLRTGLYQPQHF.

The V and J genes are TRBV2 and TRBJ1-5; no reliable D call. Trimming removed 3 bases at V and 7 bases at J, with 13 bases between. Germline assignment: CDR1 SNHLY and CDR2 FYNNEI. The CDR3 has 14 amino acids. CDR3 bases: TGTGCCAGCAGTGAGAGGGCCCCTGGACAGCCCCAGCATTTT. Translation: CASSERAPGQPQHF.

This chain connects TRBV10-3 to TRBJ1-1, with 8 bases lining up with TRBD1. Germline values: CDR1 ENHRY, CDR2 SYGVKD. There are 14 residues in the CDR3. V lost 6 bases, J lost 4 bases, and 7 bases stayed unmatched. The CDR3 is CAIRNDRGRTEAFF. The CDR3 nucleotides are TGTGCCATCAGAAACGACAGGGGCCGCACTGAAGCTTTCTTT.

V usage is TRBV27 and J usage is TRBJ2-7; D perhaps matches TRBD1 (5 bases). Germline loops: CDR1 MNHEY, CDR2 SMNVEV (reference sequence). The V gene lost 2 bases and the J gene lost 4 bases, with 9 bases spanning the gap. The CDR3 runs to 13 residues. The CDR3 DNA reads TGTGCCAGCAGTTTAGTTTCAGGGTACGAGCAGTACTTC. Translating it yields CASSLVSGYEQYF.

The J gene is TRBJ2-7, the V gene TRBV16; 9 bases agree with TRBD1. Unmatched junction bases numbered 10, after V lost 2 bases and J lost 2 bases. CDR3 length: 17 residues. CDR1 KGHSY and CDR2 FQNENV come from the germline V gene. The CDR3: CASSQMMGQGGPYEQYF. CDR3 sequence (DNA): TGTGCCAGCAGCCAAATGATGGGACAGGGAGGCCCCTACGAGCAGTACTTC. The full variable domain, with the rest looked up from reference TRBV16 and TRBJ2-7, is GEEVAQTPKHLVRGEGQKAKLYCAPIKGHSYVFWYQQVLKNEFKFLISFQNENVFDETGMPKERFSAKCLPNSPCSLEIQATKLEDSAVYFCASSQMMGQGGPYEQYFGPGTRLTVT.

The chain joins TRBV28 to TRBJ1-5, with D possibly being TRBD1 (5 bases). V was pared by 6 bases and J by 0 bases, with 12 bases between. The CDR3 has 15 amino acids. Per germline, CDR1 MDHEN and CDR2 SYDVKM. CDR3 nucleotides: TGTGCCAGCAGGAGGACATGGCCTAGCAATCAGCCCCAGCATTTT. Its protein product is CASRRTWPSNQPQHF.

This clone has more than one count but fewer than ten. This chain connects TRBV7-9 to TRBJ2-6; 8 bases are a match to TRBD1. Losses at the gene ends were 5 bases for V and 2 bases for J; bases not matched to a gene: 8. In germline, CDR1 is SEHNR, CDR2 FQNEAQ (reference sequence). This CDR3 region has 17 residues. CDR3 residues: CASSQDRGLAGANVLTF. The CDR3 DNA sequence: TGTGCCAGCAGCCAAGACAGGGGTTTGGCTGGGGCCAACGTCCTGACTTTC.

The rearrangement joins TRBV5-1 to TRBJ2-1, with 8 positions matching TRBD2. V was pared by 4 bases and J by 5 bases, with 5 bases of the junction left unmatched. The length of the CDR3 is 14 residues. The germline gives CDR1 SGHRS, CDR2 YFSETQ. The DNA for the CDR3 is TGCGCCAGCAGCCCCGGGACTAGAGACAATGAGCAGTTCTTC. Encoded protein: CASSPGTRDNEQFF.

V and J are TRBV28 and TRBJ1-4, with D tentatively TRBD1 (6 bases). V lost 7 bases, J lost 8 bases, and 20 bases lay in between. The CDR3 covers 15 residues. From germline, CDR1 is MDHEN and CDR2 SYDVKM. CDR3 sequence (DNA): TGTGCCAGCATCACCGCGGGGGCGAATCGAGAAAAACTGTTTTTT. As protein: CASITAGANREKLFF.

V and J are TRBV6-5 and TRBJ1-6, with TRBD1 identical over 7 bases. Germline trimming cut 8 bases from V and 2 bases from J; bases unmatched to any gene: 6. The CDR3 totals 15 residues. The germline CDR1 and CDR2 sequences are MNHEY and SVGAGI. The CDR3 coding sequence is TGTGCCAGCTCAGGGGGTGCGCCCTATAATTCACCCCTCCACTTT. Translation: CASSGGAPYNSPLHF.

The J gene is TRBJ2-2, the V gene TRBV28; 8 nucleotides align to TRBD2. The CDR3 has 15 amino acids. Germline CDR1 reads MDHEN; CDR2 reads SYDVKM. V lost 6 bases, J lost 4 bases, and 7 bases stayed unmatched. CDR3 region: CASRGGLAGTGELFF. CDR3 sequence (DNA): TGTGCCAGCAGGGGGGGGCTAGCGGGCACCGGGGAGCTGTTTTTT.

The chain recombines TRBV7-9 with TRBJ1-5, with TRBD1 identical over 11 bases. This CDR3 is built from 16 residues. V lost 0 bases and J lost 7; bases outside the gene matches: 5. The germline gives CDR1 SEHNR, CDR2 FQNEAQ (reference sequence). Written as DNA, the CDR3 is TGTGCCAGCAGCTTAGCCCGGACAGGGGGCTACCAGCCCCAGCATTTT. This encodes CASSLARTGGYQPQHF.

This clone was detected only once. CDR3 loop: CATSRIGQLNTGELFF. The DNA for the CDR3 is TGTGCCACCAGCAGAATCGGACAGTTAAACACCGGGGAGCTGTTTTTT. The V call is TRBV15, the J call TRBJ2-2, with D possibly being TRBD1 (6 bases). The V end lost 2 bases, the J end lost 2 bases, and 12 bases lay between the germline ends. Germline loops: CDR1 LNHNV, CDR2 YYDKDF (reference sequence). This CDR3 comprises 16 residues.

This chain joins TRBV6-5 and TRBJ2-7, with 11 bases aligning to TRBD2. CDR3 size: 16 residues. Germline CDR1 and CDR2: MNHEY and SVGAGI. J gave up 7 bases and V 4 bases, and 12 bases lay outside the gene matches. The CDR3 DNA sequence: TGTGCCAGCAGTTTAAATTTAGCGGGAGGGCCGAAGGAGCAGTACTTC. Its translation is CASSLNLAGGPKEQYF.

J is TRBJ2-7 and V is TRBV11-2; 7 bases agree with TRBD1. V was clipped by 2 bases and J by 2 bases; unmatched bases: 3. Germline V CDR1 and CDR2: SGHAT, FQNNGV. This CDR3 has 14 residues. The CDR3 sequence is CASSLSQGAYEQYF. For the CDR3, the DNA is TGTGCCAGCAGCTTAAGCCAGGGGGCCTACGAGCAGTACTTC.

This chain connects TRBV25-1 to TRBJ1-3; D gene ambiguous. V lost 6 bases to trimming and J lost 1 base, with 13 bases between them. The CDR3 is made up of 15 amino acids. Germline CDR1 MGHDK, CDR2 SYGVNS. The CDR3 DNA reads TGTGCCAGCAGCCCGATCGGGTGGTCTGGAAACACCATATATTTT. Translation: CASSPIGWSGNTIYF.

V and J are TRBV28 and TRBJ2-7, with 9 nucleotides matching TRBD1. The CDR3 extends over 14 amino acids. CDR1 and CDR2 from the germline V gene are MDHEN and SYDVKM. The ends lost 6 bases at V and 4 bases at J; junction bases unmatched: 7. CDR3 in amino acids: CASRSGTGNYEQYF. The DNA for the CDR3 is TGTGCCAGCAGATCCGGGACAGGGAATTACGAGCAGTACTTC.